Detailed here is one TCR beta chain. The beta constant-region primer was an equimolar mix of two oligonucleotides covering TRBC1 and TRBC2. TCRdb passed the UMI-ligation and nested PCR reads through MiXCR, listing each CDR3 protein once. The data contain about 21,000 distinct CDR3 sequences, roughly 9.6% of them seen just once; the ten biggest clones take up around 18%. This specimen comes from a study of naive and memory T cell subsets. Trimming stripped 3 bases from V and 3 bases from J, with 7 bases between. Looked up from germline, CDR1 is KGHDR and CDR2 is SFDVKD. The CDR3 loop spans 14 amino acids.

The material sequenced was central memory CD8+ T cells from blood. This chain connects TRBV24-1 to TRBJ2-2; D is perhaps TRBD1 (5 bases). The source is a human donor in good health. CDR3 sequence (DNA): TGTGCCACCAGTGATAGCAGGGACACCGGGGAGCTGTTTTTT. This gives the protein CATSDSRDTGELFF.